This T cell receptor beta chain comes out of a study of CD8 T cells in ankylosing spondylitis. Study results and limitations: It appeared that ankylosing spondylitis blood was characterized by a TCR beta motif of several highly homologous variants. Reports say disease-linked clones showed up significantly more in matched ankylosing spondylitis synovial fluid.

CDR1 is SEHNR, CDR2 FQNEAQ, per germline (reference sequence). The CDR3 is 15 amino acids. The germline V and J ends were trimmed by 6 bases and 0 bases, with 14 bases remaining between them. This clonotype was counted many times. Its matching antigen is unknown. Making the TCR beta libraries involved quantitative 5'-RACE with molecular barcodes. TCRdb used MiXCR to reprocess the 5' RACE reads, holding one entry per CDR3 protein. The sample yields about 500,000 distinct CDR3 sequences, 5.3% seen once. This receptor was obtained from a male donor with ankylosing spondylitis. Sequenced: blood, either unsorted or a sorted T cell fraction (not recorded which). This chain joins TRBV7-9 and TRBJ1-1, with D unresolved. The CDR3 bases are TGTGCCAGCAGTGACGTGGGGATATTGAACACTGAAGCTTTCTTT. Protein sequence: CASSDVGILNTEAFF. Full variable domain (remainder filled in from reference TRBV7-9 and TRBJ1-1): DTGVSQNPRHKITKRGQNVTFRCDPISEHNRLYWYRQTLGQGPEFLTYFQNEAQLEKSRLLSDRFSAERPKGSFSTLEIQRTEQGDSAMYLCASSDVGILNTEAFFGQGTRLTVV.